These T cell receptor beta chains were read from a single sample in a study of blood T cell repertoires in COVID-19. The data were produced by immunoSEQ multiplex PCR, yet TCRdb's version contains in-frame clones alone and is incomplete. Of a few hundred thousand clones listed, 86% are singletons. Specimen: PBMCs or T cells enriched from blood (not recorded which). The source of these receptors is a woman between 18 and 29 years old who had recovered from COVID-19. CDR3s include the opening cysteine and the closing phenylalanine or tryptophan. The D gene is left open where the match is weak.

v_call	d_call	cdr3_length	j_call	cdr3_aa
TRBV28	NA	14	TRBJ1-1	CASRRGEVGTEAFF
TRBV28	TRBD1	13	TRBJ1-1	CASSSGQGTEAFF
TRBV5-1	TRBD1	18	TRBJ2-6	CASSLVQGVNSGANVLTF
TRBV9	TRBD2	20	TRBJ2-2	CASSAPRTSGGIRDTGELFF
TRBV7-9	NA	14	TRBJ1-3	CASSREVAGNTIYF
TRBV5-5	NA	12	TRBJ1-2	CASSRADYGYTF
TRBV9	NA	14	TRBJ2-7	CASSGKTGPYEQYF
TRBV2	NA	11	TRBJ2-3	CASRDSDTQYF
TRBV6-5	TRBD2	16	TRBJ2-1	CASSYSGTSVRNEQFF
TRBV5-5	TRBD1	13	TRBJ1-3	CASRSTGGNTIYF
TRBV7-8	TRBD1	15	TRBJ1-5	CASSVTGHSNQPQHF
TRBV12-3/TRBV12-4	NA	11	TRBJ1-1	CASSYRDEAFF
TRBV13	NA	9	TRBJ1-1	CGLNTEAFF
TRBV30	TRBD2	19	TRBJ2-1	CAWSNTGLAGSLDDDEQFF
TRBV20-1	NA	13	TRBJ1-1	CSASPPGEDEAFF
TRBV28	TRBD1	15	TRBJ1-5	CASSDRARRNQPQHF
TRBV21-1	NA	15	TRBJ2-1	CASSLGGQGGNEQFF
TRBV2	NA	15	TRBJ1-5	CASSEARSSNQPQHF
TRBV2	TRBD1	13	TRBJ2-7	CASRGTGVYEQYF
TRBV4-1	TRBD1	16	TRBJ2-2	CASSQTGTGPTGELFF
TRBV27	TRBD1	16	TRBJ1-2	CASSRLIVTGVYGYTF
TRBV7-9	NA	12	TRBJ2-1	CASSLGRNEQFF
TRBV7-3	TRBD1	13	TRBJ2-7	CASSFADRVEQYF
TRBV6-6	TRBD2	20	TRBJ2-3	CASSNPVGAGGRKPPDTQYF
TRBV27	NA	15	TRBJ1-1	CASSYSTFMNTEAFF
TRBV30	NA	14	TRBJ2-6	CAWSSISGANVLTF
TRBV27	TRBD1	15	TRBJ1-3	CASSFAAGGAYTIYF
TRBV27	TRBD1	13	TRBJ1-1	CASSYGPQGAAFF
TRBV28	NA	13	TRBJ2-7	CASNEGVSYEQYF
TRBV14	NA	17	TRBJ2-5	CASSSQGSRTLGETQYF
TRBV27	NA	14	TRBJ1-1	CASRTPGLGTEAFF
TRBV19	NA	14	TRBJ2-5	CASRPGGGRETQYF
TRBV7-3	NA	14	TRBJ1-3	CASSLTTAGNTIYF
TRBV5-6	NA	15	TRBJ2-1	CASSPGSLLDNEQFF
TRBV7-9	NA	13	TRBJ1-2	CASSATGSYGYTF
TRBV3-1/TRBV3-2	NA	15	TRBJ2-1	CASSRDLSSYNEQFF
TRBV27	TRBD2	16	TRBJ2-5	CASTALVAGGPETQYF
TRBV5-8	NA	15	TRBJ2-5	CASSLGPGIKETQYF
TRBV5-8	NA	16	TRBJ2-7	CASSFKTFRGPGEQYF
TRBV10-3	NA	14	TRBJ1-1	CAISDLGQNTEAFF
TRBV28	TRBD1	15	TRBJ1-2	CASSSLLPGTAGYTF
TRBV5-1	NA	16	TRBJ2-5	CASSQGSDRGGETQYF
TRBV24-1	TRBD2	18	TRBJ2-3	CATSDYSGTSGGRDTQYF
TRBV5-1	TRBD2	16	TRBJ2-1	CASSLSPGGSYNEQFF
TRBV5-1	NA	15	TRBJ2-3	CASSITSSYTDTQYF
TRBV5-1	NA	14	TRBJ1-4	CASSFQGGGEKLFF
TRBV6-5	NA	14	TRBJ1-1	CASFNQDSSGKAFF
TRBV20-1	NA	10	TRBJ1-2	CSARFQGYTF